Presented here are 17 T cell receptor beta chains from one specimen sequenced in a study of cytomegalovirus exposure and HLA in healthy donors. PCR amplification relied on 60 Vbeta primers (plus 13 Jbeta primers). Repertoires were generated with immunoSEQ multiplex PCR, while TCRdb's copy carries only in-frame clones and drops some. The sample has approximately 180,000 clones; roughly four fifths are singletons. The sequencing sample was made of PBMCs. The receptors were gathered from a male donor in good health and CMV-seronegative.

The chain is built from TRBV9 and TRBJ2-1, with D hard to call. Trimming cost V 0 bases and J 7 bases, with 8 bases left between them. The CDR3 runs 13 residues. CDR1 and CDR2 (germline): SGDLS, YYNGEE. The CDR3: CASSVGSVNEQFF. As DNA, the CDR3 is TGTGCCAGCAGCGTAGGAAGCGTGAATGAGCAGTTCTTC.

V gene TRBV6-5 combines with J gene TRBJ1-2, with 9 positions matching TRBD1. The CDR3 is 14 amino acids. V gave up 5 bases and J gave up 4 bases; unmatched junction bases: 5. Germline values: CDR1 MNHEY, CDR2 SVGAGI. The chain's CDR3 is CASSLTGGFYGYTF. As DNA, the CDR3 is TGTGCCAGCAGTCTAACAGGGGGCTTCTATGGCTACACCTTC.

CDR3 protein: CASSQDGTGGSKNIQYF. The CDR3 DNA reads TGCGCCAGCAGCCAAGACGGGACAGGGGGTTCCAAAAACATTCAGTACTTC. The V gene is TRBV4-3, the J gene TRBJ2-4, with TRBD1 identical over 11 bases. The germline V gene has CDR1 LGHNA and CDR2 YSLEER. J gave up 2 bases and V 0 bases, and 3 bases lay outside the gene matches. The CDR3 is made up of 17 amino acids.

V and J are TRBV4-3 and TRBJ2-1; 8 bases match TRBD2. Losses at the gene ends were 0 bases for V and 1 base for J; bases not matched to a gene: 2. In germline, CDR1 is LGHNA, CDR2 YSLEER. The CDR3 loop spans 16 amino acids. CDR3: CASSQDAGGSYNEQFF. CDR3 nucleotides: TGCGCCAGCAGCCAAGATGCGGGGGGTTCCTACAATGAGCAGTTCTTC.

The sample holds a few counts of this clone. The V and J genes are TRBV28 and TRBJ2-2; 7 bases agree with TRBD1. CDR1 is MDHEN, CDR2 SYDVKM, per germline. Trimming took 7 bases from V and 0 from J; bases not matched to a gene: 8. The CDR3 loop spans 16 amino acids. DNA of the CDR3: TGTGCCAGCACCTCTGGACAGGTATCGAACACCGGGGAGCTGTTTTTT. Its protein is CASTSGQVSNTGELFF. The variable domain in full, with the rest retrieved from reference TRBV28 and TRBJ2-2, is DVKVTQSSRYLVKRTGEKVFLECVQDMDHENMFWYRQDPGLGLRLIYFSYDVKMKEKGDIPEGYSVSREKKERFSLILESASTNQTSMYLCASTSGQVSNTGELFFGEGSRLTVL.

This chain joins TRBV9 and TRBJ2-3, with a tentative D call TRBD2 (6 bases). This CDR3 comprises 14 residues. Germline V lookup: CDR1 SGDLS, CDR2 YYNGEE. V was shortened by 4 bases and J by 4 bases, with 13 bases between the two germline ends. The CDR3 DNA is TGTGCCAGCAGCTCTCGACTAGAAGCAGATACGCAGTATTTT. Translation gives CASSSRLEADTQYF.

The chain joins TRBV6-5 to TRBJ2-2, with D unclear. V lost 5 bases, J lost 4 bases, and 5 bases lay in between. The CDR3 loop spans 12 amino acids. The germline V gene encodes CDR1 MNHEY and CDR2 SVGAGI. Written as DNA, the CDR3 is TGTGCCAGCAGTCTAAGCACCGGGGAGCTGTTTTTT. This sequence encodes CASSLSTGELFF.

This clone came up once. In DNA form, the CDR3 reads TGTGCCAGCAGCTTAAACGGGGGTACTACCTATGGCTACACCTTC. Residues: CASSLNGGTTYGYTF. The chain combines TRBV7-3 with TRBJ1-2, with a tentative D call TRBD1 (5 bases). Trimming left V 1 base short and J 4 bases short, with 13 bases between. The CDR3 loop spans 15 amino acids. The germline V gene encodes CDR1 SGHTA and CDR2 FQGTGA.

This clone came up a few times. The V call is TRBV6-6, the J call TRBJ1-2, with 8 bases that match TRBD1. The CDR3 is 15 residues long. The germline CDR1 and CDR2 sequences are MNHNY and SVGAGI (reference sequence). Unmatched junction bases numbered 8, after V lost 5 bases and J lost 3 bases. CDR3 coding DNA: TGTGCCAGCAGTGCCACCAGGGGGCAGGACTATGGCTACACCTTC. This gives the protein CASSATRGQDYGYTF.

The rearrangement uses TRBV6-6 and TRBJ1-5; no clear D. The CDR3 is 16 amino acids. V lost 0 bases, J lost 2 bases, and 11 bases lay in between. Germline V gives CDR1 MNHNY, CDR2 SVGAGI (reference sequence). For the CDR3, the DNA is TGTGCCAGCAGTTACTCGACGGGTCGGGGCAATCAGCCCCAGCATTTT. Protein sequence: CASSYSTGRGNQPQHF.

V is TRBV6-4 and J is TRBJ2-1; tentative D call: TRBD2 (5 bases). Trimming stripped 7 bases from V and 10 bases from J, with 11 bases between. In germline, CDR1 is MRHNA, CDR2 SNTAGT. The CDR3 is made up of 11 amino acids. DNA for the CDR3: TGTGCCAGCAATGCGGGCCCAGAGCAGTTCTTC. It translates to CASNAGPEQFF.

A note on this clone: One junction end disagrees with the germline gene, perhaps due to a read error. The V call is TRBV7-9, the J call TRBJ2-7; 7 bases map to TRBD2. Germline V gene sequence: CDR1 SEHNR, CDR2 FQNEAQ (reference sequence). This CDR3 is 15 amino acids long. The CDR3 nucleotides are TGTTCCAGCAGCTGGGGGGTCAGCGGGACCTACGAGCAGTACTTC. Translated: CSSSWGVSGTYEQYF.

The chain joins TRBV15 to TRBJ2-5, with 9 bases that match TRBD1. The DNA matches TRBJ2-7 better at its end, which makes the J call doubtful. CDR3 length equals 14 residues. Germline V gene lookup returns CDR1 LNHNV and CDR2 YYDKDF (reference sequence). Here the CDR3 DNA reads TGTGCCACCAGCAGGGACAGGGGACCCTCCGAGCAGTACTTC. Translation gives CATSRDRGPSEQYF.

The CDR3 is CASSRTTRDVFF. The DNA of the CDR3 is TGTGCCAGCAGTAGGACTACTCGGGACGTGTTCTTC. The rearrangement joins TRBV28 to TRBJ2-1; a possible D gene is TRBD2 (6 bases). The V and J ends lost 5 bases and 15 bases respectively, with 17 bases between them. The CDR3 is made up of 12 amino acids. Germline V gene lookup returns CDR1 MDHEN and CDR2 SYDVKM.

V gene TRBV19 combines with J gene TRBJ1-5; D is unclear. The CDR3 has 15 amino acids. Trimming shortened V by 4 bases and J by 1 base, and 11 bases separated the two germline ends. Germline CDR1 and CDR2: LNHDA and SQIVND (reference sequence). The CDR3 nucleotides are TGTGCCAGTAGTAATGATGGGCAGAGCAATCAGCCCCAGCATTTT. Its translation: CASSNDGQSNQPQHF.

V is TRBV7-3 and J is TRBJ2-7; possibly TRBD1 for D (6 bases). Germline V gives CDR1 SGHTA, CDR2 FQGTGA. The V and J ends lost 3 bases and 3 bases respectively, with 9 bases between them. The length of the CDR3 is 13 residues. In DNA form, the CDR3 reads TGTGCCAGCAGCTTGGACAGCAGCTACGAGCAGTACTTC. This sequence encodes CASSLDSSYEQYF.

V usage is TRBV29-1 and J usage is TRBJ2-5, with 10 bases fitting TRBD1. Gene TRBJ2-7 matches the end of the DNA better, so the J call may be wrong. This CDR3 spans 14 amino acids. From germline, CDR1 is SQVTM and CDR2 ANQGSEA. The CDR3 here is CSVGRGTGVVEQYF. The CDR3 DNA follows: TGCAGCGTTGGAAGGGGGACAGGGGTTGTCGAGCAGTACTTC.